This entry is about one TCR beta chain. The data are from a study of somatic mutations in cytotoxic T cells in rheumatoid arthritis. Clones were read by immunoSEQ multiplex PCR, and TCRdb kept only the in-frame ones, dropping some. The top ten hold 20% to 25% of the sample, which has about 3,800 clones, approximately 81% seen once. The length of the CDR3 is 15 residues. CDR1 and CDR2 (germline): MNHNS, SASEGT. V was pared by 2 bases and J by 0 bases, with 8 bases between. The rearrangement links TRBV6-1 to TRBJ1-5; TRBD1 might be the D (5 bases). The TCR was taken from an adult with rheumatoid arthritis. Sequencing was done on a sample of CD8+ T cells sorted from blood. The CDR3 sequence is CASSEWGGSNQPQHF. The CDR3 DNA reads as TGTGCCAGCAGTGAATGGGGGGGTAGCAATCAGCCCCAGCATTTT.